Presented here are 27 T cell receptor beta chains from one specimen sequenced in a study of metastatic and nonmetastatic thyroid tumors. Every patient underwent thyroid surgery untreated. Through MiXCR, TCRdb re-clonotyped the PCR reads. Among fewer than 7,000 clones listed, roughly 32% were seen once. Source material: adjacent normal tissue. The source of these receptors is a female donor with papillary thyroid cancer or a benign thyroid nodule (not recorded which). Some clones in this sample may be carry-over from other donors' samples.

By sample share, this clone is medium-sized (0.01 to 0.1%). The chain uses TRBV20-1 and TRBJ2-2; no definite D call. The V gene lost 4 bases and the J gene lost 5 bases, with 11 bases spanning the gap. The germline CDR1 and CDR2 sequences are DFQATT and SNEGSKA (reference sequence). This CDR3 has 13 residues. CDR3 amino acids: CSATNGDTGELFF. CDR3 in DNA: TGCAGTGCTACCAATGGGGATACCGGGGAGCTGTTTTTT.

In its sample, this clone was seen a few times. The chain employs TRBV6-1 and TRBJ1-1; 9 positions agree with TRBD1. This CDR3 region has 15 residues. The germline V gene encodes CDR1 MNHNS and CDR2 SASEGT. Losses at the gene ends were 5 bases for V and 4 bases for J; bases not matched to a gene: 8. This chain's CDR3 is CASSLQGAFFTEAFF. The CDR3 DNA sequence: TGTGCCAGCAGTCTACAGGGGGCATTTTTCACTGAAGCTTTCTTT.

In its sample, this clone is medium-sized (0.01 to 0.1%). The genes are TRBV12-3 or TRBV12-4 and TRBJ2-4; TRBD2 matches at 16 bases. J lost 3 bases, V lost 6 bases, and 8 bases had no gene match. The CDR3 loop spans 18 amino acids. The CDR3 is CASRLGTSGRAGKNIQYF. In DNA, the CDR3 is TGTGCCAGCAGGCTCGGGACTAGCGGGAGGGCAGGCAAAAACATTCAGTACTTC.

This clone was detected ten times or more. The chain has TRBV10-2 and TRBJ2-4; TRBD2 matches at 14 bases. The trim removed 4 bases at V and 1 base at J, leaving 6 bases unmatched. CDR1 and CDR2 from the germline V gene are WSHSY and SAAADI. This CDR3 has 18 amino acids. CDR3 protein: CASSGLAGGPAAKNIQYF. The CDR3 DNA reads as TGCGCCAGCAGTGGACTAGCGGGAGGGCCCGCGGCCAAAAACATTCAGTACTTC.

This clone was picked up a small number of times. The chain uses TRBV28 and TRBJ2-1; 7 nucleotides align to TRBD2. Germline CDR1 and CDR2: MDHEN and SYDVKM. The ends lost 3 bases at V and 10 bases at J; junction bases unmatched: 0. The CDR3 totals 11 residues. The CDR3 region is CASSFSGEQFF. CDR3 DNA: TGTGCCAGCAGTTTTAGCGGGGAGCAGTTCTTC.

The chain has TRBV11-2 and TRBJ2-7; D not certain. Germline CDR1 and CDR2: SGHAT and FQNNGV. The CDR3 is 16 amino acids. The V and J ends lost 1 base and 0 bases respectively, with 13 bases between them. As DNA, the CDR3 is TGTGCCAGCAGCTTAGGGGCAGGCGTCATCTCCTACGAGCAGTACTTC. Translated: CASSLGAGVISYEQYF.

This chain connects TRBV7-9 to TRBJ2-2; 7 nucleotides line up with TRBD2. This CDR3 contains 13 residues. The junction had 3 bases not matched to a gene; V was cut back by 10 bases and J by 1 base. Germline-derived CDR1 and CDR2 are SEHNR and FQNEAQ (reference sequence). The CDR3 sequence: CATASGNTGELFF. CDR3 DNA sequence: TGTGCCACCGCTAGCGGGAACACCGGGGAGCTGTTTTTT.

This chain connects TRBV2 to TRBJ2-2, with D tentatively TRBD1 (5 bases). In germline, CDR1 is SNHLY, CDR2 FYNNEI. The CDR3 has 16 residues. The V end was cut by 6 bases, the J end by 0 bases, with 14 bases between. CDR3 bases: TGTGCCAGCAGAGCGCCGATACAGGCGAACACCGGGGAGCTGTTTTTT. Encoded protein: CASRAPIQANTGELFF. Full variable domain (missing parts from reference TRBV2 and TRBJ2-2): EPEVTQTPSHQVTQMGQEVILRCVPISNHLYFYWYRQILGQKVEFLVSFYNNEISEKSEIFDDQFSVERPDGSNFTLKIRSTKLEDSAMYFCASRAPIQANTGELFFGEGSRLTVL.

By share, this clone counts as large. V usage is TRBV2 and J usage is TRBJ1-2; D ambiguous. The CDR3 length is 12 residues. Germline loops: CDR1 SNHLY, CDR2 FYNNEI. Trimming took off 0 bases at V and 7 bases at J, with 6 bases between the two ends. CDR3 protein: CASSEAGVGYTF. CDR3 sequence (DNA): TGTGCCAGCAGTGAAGCCGGGGTTGGCTACACCTTC.

This clone was detected a few times. The chain has TRBV28 and TRBJ2-7; a weak D match, TRBD1 (5 bases). CDR3 size: 15 residues. Per germline, CDR1 MDHEN and CDR2 SYDVKM. The ends were cut back, 4 bases at V and 3 bases at J, with 16 bases in the middle. CDR3 coding DNA: TGTGCCAGCAGTTCCTCAGGGATACTTGTCTACGAGCAGTACTTC. It is translated as CASSSSGILVYEQYF.

Relative to its sample, this clone is medium-sized (0.01 to 0.1%). Additional DNA sequences in this sample encode the identical CDR3. The rearrangement links TRBV2 to TRBJ2-2; possible D gene TRBD2, 5 bases. CDR1 and CDR2 (germline): SNHLY, FYNNEI. The V end was cut by 3 bases, the J end by 6 bases, with 14 bases between. The CDR3 is made up of 15 amino acids. The DNA for the CDR3 is TGTGCCAGCAGTGACGGGTCAGTAGCGCCCGGGGAGCTGTTTTTT. Amino acids: CASSDGSVAPGELFF.

This clone rates as medium-sized. The rearrangement joins TRBV6-6 to TRBJ2-5; 8 bases match TRBD2. V trimming: 2 bases; J trimming: 4 bases; junction bases outside the gene matches: 6. Germline V gene sequence: CDR1 MNHNY, CDR2 SVGAGI (reference sequence). This CDR3 is 15 amino acids long. The chain's CDR3 is CASSYVGRARETQYF. In DNA form, the CDR3 reads TGTGCCAGCAGTTACGTCGGGAGGGCCCGAGAGACCCAGTACTTC.

The chain links TRBV2 to TRBJ1-1, with D unresolved. Trimming shortened V by 3 bases and J by 1 base, and 6 bases separated the two germline ends. Germline V lookup: CDR1 SNHLY, CDR2 FYNNEI. This CDR3 has 13 residues. The CDR3 sequence is CASSDGGNTEAFF. CDR3 in DNA: TGTGCCAGCAGTGATGGAGGGAACACTGAAGCTTTCTTT.

The chain has TRBV30 and TRBJ2-7; either TRBD1 or TRBD2 may supply D (6 bases each). With 2 bases removed from V and 0 bases from J, the gap between germline ends came to 14 bases. Germline values: CDR1 GTSNPN, CDR2 SVGIG (reference sequence). This CDR3 has 15 amino acids. The CDR3 loop reads CAWSYFKGGSYEQYF. The CDR3 DNA reads as TGTGCCTGGAGTTATTTTAAGGGGGGCTCCTACGAGCAGTACTTC. Full variable domain (remainder filled in from reference TRBV30 and TRBJ2-7): SQTIHQWPATLVQPVGSPLSLECTVEGTSNPNLYWYRQAAGRGLQLLFYSVGIGQISSEVPQNLSASRPQDRQFILSSKKLLLSDSGFYLCAWSYFKGGSYEQYFGPGTRLTVT.

Details on this clone: The same CDR3 also results from other DNA sequences found in this sample. The chain couples TRBV5-1 to TRBJ2-1; 9 bases are a match to TRBD2. Germline V lookup: CDR1 SGHRS, CDR2 YFSETQ. This CDR3 has 16 amino acids. The V gene end was trimmed by 1 base and the J gene end by 6 bases; junction bases not matched to a gene: 8. In DNA form, the CDR3 reads TGCGCCAGCAGCTTGACGGGTAGCGGGAGTGGCAATGAGCAGTTCTTC. It yields the protein CASSLTGSGSGNEQFF.

The chain couples TRBV5-1 to TRBJ1-2; D is unclear. In germline, CDR1 is SGHRS, CDR2 YFSETQ. The CDR3 has 14 residues. Trimming shortened V by 3 bases and J by 4 bases, and 13 bases separated the two germline ends. The CDR3, as DNA: TGCGCCAGCAGCTCGCCCGACACCCTCTATGGCTACACCTTC. Translated: CASSSPDTLYGYTF.

The chain employs TRBV13 and TRBJ2-7, with 11 bases lining up with TRBD2. Trimming took 5 bases from V and 3 from J; bases not matched to a gene: 6. Germline V CDR1 and CDR2: PRHDT, FYEKMQ (reference sequence). The length of the CDR3 is 15 residues. The DNA for the CDR3 is TGTGCCAGCAGCCGCGGGACTAGCGGAGTCTACGAGCAGTACTTC. This codes for CASSRGTSGVYEQYF. Drawing the rest from reference TRBV13 and TRBJ2-7, the complete variable domain is AAGVIQSPRHLIKEKRETATLKCYPIPRHDTVYWYQQGPGQDPQFLISFYEKMQSDKGSIPDRFSAQQFSDYHSELNMSSLELGDSALYFCASSRGTSGVYEQYFGPGTRLTVT.

This clone has just a few counts. The chain uses TRBV6-5 and TRBJ2-1, with TRBD2 identical over 7 bases. Germline assignment: CDR1 MNHEY and CDR2 SVGAGI. The CDR3 extends over 16 amino acids. J lost 5 bases, V lost 5 bases, and 12 bases had no gene match. For the CDR3, the DNA is TGTGCCAGCAGTCCCTCGGGCAGCGGGGTCGACAATGAGCAGTTCTTC. Residues: CASSPSGSGVDNEQFF.

By sample fraction, this clone is medium-sized. The chain links TRBV7-9 to TRBJ1-5, with D unresolved. CDR1 is SEHNR and CDR2 is FQNEAQ in the germline V gene (reference sequence). The CDR3 length is 13 residues. V shed 3 bases and J shed 3 bases, with 6 bases lying between them. CDR3 in DNA: TGTGCCAGCAGCTTCGCCCCCAATCAGCCCCAGCATTTT. It yields the protein CASSFAPNQPQHF.

The chain carries TRBV2 and TRBJ2-7; the D gene is possibly TRBD2 (6 bases). Germline V CDR1 and CDR2: SNHLY, FYNNEI. V was pared by 3 bases and J by 4 bases, with 13 bases between. The CDR3 sequence is 14 residues long. The chain's CDR3 is CASSDTGDQYEQYF. CDR3 nucleotides: TGTGCCAGCAGTGATACGGGAGATCAGTACGAGCAGTACTTC. Looking up the rest from reference TRBV2 and TRBJ2-7 gives the full variable domain: EPEVTQTPSHQVTQMGQEVILRCVPISNHLYFYWYRQILGQKVEFLVSFYNNEISEKSEIFDDQFSVERPDGSNFTLKIRSTKLEDSAMYFCASSDTGDQYEQYFGPGTRLTVT.

The gene calls are TRBV6-1 and TRBJ2-1; 10 bases are shared with TRBD2. The CDR3 is 15 amino acids. Germline-derived CDR1 and CDR2 are MNHNS and SASEGT. Trimming at V came to 2 bases and at J to 8 bases, leaving 6 bases not matched to a gene. The CDR3 region has the DNA TGTGCCAGCAGTGAAAGCGGGAGGGCTGCGGATGAGCAGTTCTTC. As protein: CASSESGRAADEQFF.

The sample holds many counts of this clone. The chain recombines TRBV7-2 with TRBJ2-1; D may be TRBD2 (5 bases). The CDR3 runs to 14 residues. The germline CDR1 and CDR2 sequences are SGHTA and FQGNSA. V lost 6 bases to trimming and J lost 6 bases, with 15 bases between them. The DNA of the CDR3 is TGTGCCAGCAGACCCGGACTGGGCATCAATGAGCAGTTCTTC. Amino acid sequence: CASRPGLGINEQFF.

Within the sample, this clone is medium-sized. The chain joins TRBV18 to TRBJ1-6, with 9 bases matching TRBD1. Per the germline V gene, CDR1 is KGHSH and CDR2 is LQKENI. Trimming cost V 6 bases and J 11 bases; bases outside gene matches: 8. This CDR3 has 14 amino acids. CDR3 sequence (DNA): TGTGCCAGCTCTCCGGACAGGGGCAGGACACCCCTCCACTTT. This sequence encodes CASSPDRGRTPLHF.

The J gene is TRBJ1-1, the V gene TRBV12-3 or TRBV12-4, with a weak D call TRBD1 (5 bases). V lost 6 bases and J 7 bases, leaving 12 bases between the germline ends. The CDR3 loop spans 12 amino acids. The CDR3 reads CASSPDSYEAFF. The CDR3 DNA follows: TGTGCCAGCAGCCCCGACAGCTATGAAGCTTTCTTT.

This chain links TRBV4-3 with TRBJ1-4, with D possibly matching TRBD1 (5 bases). The CDR3 spans 16 residues. The ends were cut back, 4 bases at V and 6 bases at J, with 18 bases in the middle. CDR1 and CDR2 (germline): LGHNA, YSLEER. The CDR3: CASSRGTPGGDEKLFF. In nucleotides, the CDR3 is TGCGCCAGCAGCCGGGGGACCCCGGGAGGGGATGAAAAACTGTTTTTT.

Relative to its sample, this clone is medium-sized. The chain couples TRBV20-1 to TRBJ1-5, with TRBD1 as a possible D gene (5 bases). Trimming stripped 6 bases from V and 6 bases from J, with 15 bases between. Germline-derived CDR1 and CDR2 are DFQATT and SNEGSKA (reference sequence). The CDR3 has 13 amino acids. This CDR3 is CSAKDSFAQPQHF. For the CDR3, the DNA is TGCAGTGCGAAAGACAGTTTCGCTCAGCCCCAGCATTTT.

The V gene is TRBV20-1, the J gene TRBJ1-6; D is ambiguous. The V gene's germline CDR1 is DFQATT and CDR2 SNEGSKA (reference sequence). V lost 6 bases and J 7 bases, leaving 10 bases between the germline ends. The CDR3 totals 12 residues. The CDR3: CSAGRTNSPLHF. The CDR3 DNA sequence: TGCAGTGCCGGTAGGACCAATTCACCCCTCCACTTT.